This is a list of T cell receptor beta chains from one sample in a study of Graves' ophthalmopathy and Graves' hyperthyroidism. TCRdb redid the calling of the multiplex PCR reads with MiXCR, one entry per CDR3 protein. The table shows 300,000 to 400,000 distinct CDR3 sequences, with around a sixth occurring only once. The material sequenced was peripheral blood. The receptors originated from an adult man with Graves' ophthalmopathy. Each CDR3 is given with its conserved first and last residue. A D gene is named only where the DNA matches it firmly. Size tells how often a clone was seen (once, few, many) or the class of an expanded clone, and some rows leave it out.

D gene: NA; J gene: TRBJ1-1; V gene: TRBV11-2; clone size: NA; CDR3 length: 17; CDR3 DNA: TGTGCCAGCAGCTTAGGTTCCGGGCAGGGGTGGGACACTGAAGCTTTCTTT; CDR3 protein: CASSLGSGQGWDTEAFF
D gene: TRBD1; J gene: TRBJ1-2; V gene: TRBV6-2/TRBV6-3; clone size: few; CDR3 length: 18; CDR3 DNA: TGTGCCAGCAGTTACTTGGGACAGGGGAAAGGGGCTAACTATGGCTACACCTTC; CDR3 protein: CASSYLGQGKGANYGYTF
D gene: TRBD1; J gene: TRBJ1-2; V gene: TRBV30; clone size: many; CDR3 length: 15; CDR3 DNA: TGTGCCTGGATGAGAGACAGGGCTGGAGTCGGGGGCTACACCTTC; CDR3 protein: CAWMRDRAGVGGYTF
D gene: NA; J gene: TRBJ2-5; V gene: TRBV5-1; clone size: many; CDR3 length: 15; CDR3 DNA: TGCGCCAGCAGCTTGGCTGGACAGCCCCAAGAGACCCAGTACTTC; CDR3 protein: CASSLAGQPQETQYF
D gene: NA; J gene: TRBJ2-5; V gene: TRBV7-2; clone size: NA; CDR3 length: 13; CDR3 DNA: TGTGCCAGCAGCTTAGGCCTTAAAGAGACCCAGTACTTC; CDR3 protein: CASSLGLKETQYF
D gene: NA; J gene: TRBJ2-5; V gene: TRBV7-2; clone size: many; CDR3 length: 15; CDR3 DNA: TGTGCCAGCAGCTTATCTACAGGGTTATCAGAGACCCAGTACTTC; CDR3 protein: CASSLSTGLSETQYF
D gene: NA; J gene: TRBJ1-5; V gene: TRBV15; clone size: many; CDR3 length: 14; CDR3 DNA: TGTGCCACCAGCAGAGTAGGGGCGGGTCAGCCCCAGCATTTT; CDR3 protein: CATSRVGAGQPQHF
D gene: NA; J gene: TRBJ2-6; V gene: TRBV6-1; clone size: many; CDR3 length: 13; CDR3 DNA: TGTGCGGGTGGAGGCTCTGGGGCCAACGTCCTGACTTTC; CDR3 protein: CAGGGSGANVLTF
D gene: NA; J gene: TRBJ2-2; V gene: TRBV7-6; clone size: many; CDR3 length: 17; CDR3 DNA: TGTGCCAGCAGCCATCCCCGGGACCGAACGAACACCGGGGAGCTGTTTTTT; CDR3 protein: CASSHPRDRTNTGELFF
D gene: NA; J gene: TRBJ1-2; V gene: TRBV4-2; clone size: many; CDR3 length: 15; CDR3 DNA: TGTGCCAGCAGCCAAGATGTGGGCAGGGACTATGGCTACACCTTC; CDR3 protein: CASSQDVGRDYGYTF
D gene: NA; J gene: TRBJ2-5; V gene: TRBV20-1; clone size: many; CDR3 length: 17; CDR3 DNA: TGCAGTGCTAGACTGACGTCCAGGGGCGCGGGTGTGGAGACCCAGTACTTC; CDR3 protein: CSARLTSRGAGVETQYF
D gene: NA; J gene: TRBJ1-1; V gene: TRBV30; clone size: many; CDR3 length: 11; CDR3 DNA: TGTGCCACGCGACGGAACACTGAAGCTTTCTTT; CDR3 protein: CATRRNTEAFF
D gene: NA; J gene: TRBJ1-6; V gene: TRBV28; clone size: many; CDR3 length: 13; CDR3 DNA: TGTGCCAGCAGTACCACAGGAAATTCACCCCTCCACTTT; CDR3 protein: CASSTTGNSPLHF
D gene: NA; J gene: TRBJ1-1; V gene: TRBV12-3/TRBV12-4; clone size: NA; CDR3 length: 14; CDR3 DNA: TGTGCCAGCAGACCGGTGGGGCTAAGGGCTGAAGCTTTCTTT; CDR3 protein: CASRPVGLRAEAFF
D gene: NA; J gene: TRBJ1-3; V gene: TRBV7-8; clone size: many; CDR3 length: 15; CDR3 DNA: TGTGCCAGCAGCCCCAGGGCCAGCTCTGGAAACACCATATATTTT; CDR3 protein: CASSPRASSGNTIYF
D gene: NA; J gene: TRBJ1-1; V gene: TRBV27; clone size: many; CDR3 length: 15; CDR3 DNA: TGTGCCAGCAGTTCCTCCGGGGGGATGAACACTGAAGCTTTCTTT; CDR3 protein: CASSSSGGMNTEAFF
D gene: NA; J gene: TRBJ1-2; V gene: TRBV5-1; clone size: many; CDR3 length: 16; CDR3 DNA: TGCGCCAGCAGCTTAAATACCGGGACAACTAACTATGGCTACACCTTC; CDR3 protein: CASSLNTGTTNYGYTF
D gene: NA; J gene: TRBJ2-7; V gene: TRBV28; clone size: once; CDR3 length: 13; CDR3 DNA: TGTGCCAGCAGTTTCTTGCCAGCCAACGAGCAGTACTTC; CDR3 protein: CASSFLPANEQYF
D gene: NA; J gene: TRBJ2-7; V gene: TRBV7-2; clone size: many; CDR3 length: 16; CDR3 DNA: TGTGCCAGCAGCTTAGGGCCGGCAGGGCGGGCCTACGAGCAGTACTTC; CDR3 protein: CASSLGPAGRAYEQYF
D gene: TRBD1; J gene: TRBJ1-1; V gene: TRBV5-1; clone size: many; CDR3 length: 15; CDR3 DNA: TGCGCCAGCAGCGCTCGACAGGGGCAGAACACTGAAGCTTTCTTT; CDR3 protein: CASSARQGQNTEAFF
D gene: TRBD1; J gene: TRBJ1-1; V gene: TRBV7-2; clone size: NA; CDR3 length: 15; CDR3 DNA: TGTGCCAGCAGCAATCCGGGACAGGGCGACACTGAAGCTTTCTTT; CDR3 protein: CASSNPGQGDTEAFF
D gene: NA; J gene: TRBJ1-1; V gene: TRBV6-5; clone size: many; CDR3 length: 12; CDR3 DNA: TGTGCCAGCAGTTCCGGACAGCCTGAAGCTTTCTTT; CDR3 protein: CASSSGQPEAFF
D gene: NA; J gene: TRBJ2-7; V gene: TRBV5-1; clone size: NA; CDR3 length: 13; CDR3 DNA: TGCGCCAGCAGCTTGGCCCCTTTTATCGAGCAGTACTTC; CDR3 protein: CASSLAPFIEQYF
D gene: NA; J gene: TRBJ2-7; V gene: TRBV6-9; clone size: many; CDR3 length: 16; CDR3 DNA: TGTGCCAGCAGTTACCCTACTAGGCGTGGTTCCTACGAGCAGTACTTC; CDR3 protein: CASSYPTRRGSYEQYF
D gene: NA; J gene: TRBJ1-5; V gene: TRBV27; clone size: many; CDR3 length: 11; CDR3 DNA: TGTGCCAGCAGTTTTCTGGGAACCCAGCATTTT; CDR3 protein: CASSFLGTQHF
D gene: NA; J gene: TRBJ2-5; V gene: TRBV6-1; clone size: NA; CDR3 length: 13; CDR3 DNA: TGTGCCAGCAATGGGGGGGCATGGGAGACCCAGTACTTC; CDR3 protein: CASNGGAWETQYF
D gene: NA; J gene: TRBJ2-7; V gene: TRBV10-3; clone size: many; CDR3 length: 15; CDR3 DNA: TGTGCCATCAGTGAGTCCCCAGGTAGCTCCTACGAGCAGTACTTC; CDR3 protein: CAISESPGSSYEQYF
D gene: NA; J gene: TRBJ1-5; V gene: TRBV12-3/TRBV12-4; clone size: many; CDR3 length: 16; CDR3 DNA: TGTGCCAGCAGTCCACAATCACAGGGAACTCGTCAGCCCCAGCATTTT; CDR3 protein: CASSPQSQGTRQPQHF
D gene: NA; J gene: TRBJ1-1; V gene: TRBV7-6; clone size: many; CDR3 length: 15; CDR3 DNA: TGTGCCAGCAGTTTAAGCAGGGGCATGAACACTGAAGCTTTCTTT; CDR3 protein: CASSLSRGMNTEAFF
D gene: NA; J gene: TRBJ2-5; V gene: TRBV25-1; clone size: many; CDR3 length: 16; CDR3 DNA: TGTGCCAGCAGTGAGTCACCGGGACGGGCGGATATGGCCCAGTACTTC; CDR3 protein: CASSESPGRADMAQYF
D gene: NA; J gene: TRBJ2-7; V gene: TRBV7-2; clone size: many; CDR3 length: 13; CDR3 DNA: TGTGCCAGCAGCTTATACTGGGGCTACGAGCAGTACTTC; CDR3 protein: CASSLYWGYEQYF
D gene: NA; J gene: TRBJ1-6; V gene: TRBV6-5; clone size: NA; CDR3 length: 12; CDR3 DNA: TGTGCCAGCAGTTACCGGGCCTCACCCCTCCACTTT; CDR3 protein: CASSYRASPLHF
D gene: TRBD1; J gene: TRBJ2-4; V gene: TRBV20-1; clone size: many; CDR3 length: 19; CDR3 DNA: TGCAGTGCTAGAAAAAATACAGGGGGCGACTTACTAGCCAAAAACATTCAGTACTTC; CDR3 protein: CSARKNTGGDLLAKNIQYF
D gene: TRBD1; J gene: TRBJ1-2; V gene: TRBV7-2; clone size: NA; CDR3 length: 15; CDR3 DNA: TGTGCCAGCAGCTTAGGGGACAGGGTGGCCTATGGCTACACCTTC; CDR3 protein: CASSLGDRVAYGYTF
D gene: NA; J gene: TRBJ1-5; V gene: TRBV20-1; clone size: many; CDR3 length: 16; CDR3 DNA: TGCAGTGCTACCCCCCCCCCAGGGGTGGGCAATCAGCCCCAGCATTTT; CDR3 protein: CSATPPPGVGNQPQHF
D gene: NA; J gene: TRBJ1-5; V gene: TRBV4-1; clone size: NA; CDR3 length: 15; CDR3 DNA: TGCGCCAGCAGCCAAGTCACAGAAAGCAATCAGCACCAGCATTTT; CDR3 protein: CASSQVTESNQHQHF
D gene: NA; J gene: TRBJ1-2; V gene: TRBV18; clone size: many; CDR3 length: 13; CDR3 DNA: TGTGCCAGCTCACCAATTCGGGGCGATGGCTACACCTTC; CDR3 protein: CASSPIRGDGYTF
D gene: NA; J gene: TRBJ2-7; V gene: TRBV7-2; clone size: many; CDR3 length: 14; CDR3 DNA: TGTGCCAGCAGCTTAGAGTGGGTAGGAGGGGAGCAGTACTTC; CDR3 protein: CASSLEWVGGEQYF
D gene: NA; J gene: TRBJ2-2; V gene: TRBV6-1; clone size: NA; CDR3 length: 13; CDR3 DNA: TGTGCCAGCAGGAGACCATCCACCGGGGAGCTGTTTTTT; CDR3 protein: CASRRPSTGELFF
D gene: TRBD1; J gene: TRBJ2-5; V gene: TRBV6-2/TRBV6-3; clone size: NA; CDR3 length: 14; CDR3 DNA: TGTGCCACCAGACGACAGGGAAGCCAAGAGACCCAGTACTTC; CDR3 protein: CATRRQGSQETQYF
D gene: NA; J gene: TRBJ2-2; V gene: TRBV11-2; clone size: NA; CDR3 length: 15; CDR3 DNA: TGTGCCAGCAGCCGTACAGGGAATCGGGCCGGGGAGCTGTTTTTT; CDR3 protein: CASSRTGNRAGELFF
D gene: TRBD1; J gene: TRBJ1-2; V gene: TRBV27; clone size: many; CDR3 length: 16; CDR3 DNA: TGTGCCAGCAGTTCTACTCCAACCGGGACAGTTGATGGCTACACCTTC; CDR3 protein: CASSSTPTGTVDGYTF
D gene: TRBD1; J gene: TRBJ1-5; V gene: TRBV12-3/TRBV12-4; clone size: many; CDR3 length: 15; CDR3 DNA: TGTGCCGGCGCGGACAGGGAAAGAATCAATCAGCCCCAGCATTTT; CDR3 protein: CAGADRERINQPQHF
D gene: TRBD2; J gene: TRBJ2-7; V gene: TRBV6-2/TRBV6-3; clone size: few; CDR3 length: 17; CDR3 DNA: TGTGCCAGCAGTTACGCGTACCCCGGCGGGAGGGCCTACGAGCAGTACTTC; CDR3 protein: CASSYAYPGGRAYEQYF
D gene: NA; J gene: TRBJ1-1; V gene: TRBV7-2; clone size: many; CDR3 length: 14; CDR3 DNA: TGTGCCAGCAGCTTACTTTGGTCGGGCGTTGAAGCTTTCTTT; CDR3 protein: CASSLLWSGVEAFF
D gene: TRBD1; J gene: TRBJ1-6; V gene: TRBV12-3/TRBV12-4; clone size: NA; CDR3 length: 14; CDR3 DNA: TGTGCCAGCAGGAGGGACAGCCCAAATTCACCCCTCCACTTT; CDR3 protein: CASRRDSPNSPLHF
D gene: NA; J gene: TRBJ2-5; V gene: TRBV19; clone size: many; CDR3 length: 14; CDR3 DNA: TGTGCCAGTAGTATAGAGGACAGTTCAGAGACCCAGTACTTC; CDR3 protein: CASSIEDSSETQYF
D gene: TRBD1; J gene: TRBJ2-7; V gene: TRBV2; clone size: NA; CDR3 length: 16; CDR3 DNA: TGTGCCAGCAGTGAAGCGAGGCCCGGACAGGGCTACGAGCAGTACTTC; CDR3 protein: CASSEARPGQGYEQYF
D gene: NA; J gene: TRBJ1-5; V gene: TRBV29-1; clone size: many; CDR3 length: 14; CDR3 DNA: TGCAGCGTCCTCCCGGGACATAGCAATCAGCCCCAGCATTTT; CDR3 protein: CSVLPGHSNQPQHF
D gene: NA; J gene: TRBJ1-1; V gene: TRBV28; clone size: NA; CDR3 length: 12; CDR3 DNA: TGTGCCAGCAGTTTTCCCTGGACTGAAGCTTTCTTT; CDR3 protein: CASSFPWTEAFF
D gene: NA; J gene: TRBJ1-2; V gene: TRBV5-1; clone size: many; CDR3 length: 13; CDR3 DNA: TGCGCCAGCAGCTTGGCCCAGACCTATGGCTACACCTTC; CDR3 protein: CASSLAQTYGYTF
D gene: NA; J gene: TRBJ2-7; V gene: TRBV14; clone size: many; CDR3 length: 16; CDR3 DNA: TGTGCCAGCAGCCAAGTCACCGCACCCGGTTCCTACGAGCAGTACTTC; CDR3 protein: CASSQVTAPGSYEQYF
D gene: NA; J gene: TRBJ1-1; V gene: TRBV6-1; clone size: NA; CDR3 length: 15; CDR3 DNA: TGTGCCAGCAGTCCCGGTAGGCTAGGTAACACTGAAGCTTTCTTT; CDR3 protein: CASSPGRLGNTEAFF
D gene: NA; J gene: TRBJ1-5; V gene: TRBV12-5; clone size: NA; CDR3 length: 11; CDR3 DNA: TGTGCTAGTGGCTCTGAGCAGCCCCAGCATTTT; CDR3 protein: CASGSEQPQHF
D gene: TRBD2; J gene: TRBJ2-7; V gene: TRBV7-4; clone size: NA; CDR3 length: 16; CDR3 DNA: TGTGCCAGCAGATCCACCGGGACTAGCGCCGCCTACGAGCAGTACTTC; CDR3 protein: CASRSTGTSAAYEQYF
D gene: NA; J gene: TRBJ1-2; V gene: TRBV7-9; clone size: many; CDR3 length: 15; CDR3 DNA: TGTGCCAGCAGCTCCTACCCAGCCGGATACTATGGCTACACCTTC; CDR3 protein: CASSSYPAGYYGYTF
D gene: NA; J gene: TRBJ2-2; V gene: TRBV12-3/TRBV12-4; clone size: many; CDR3 length: 13; CDR3 DNA: TGTGCCAGCAGGGACTCGTACCCTGGGGAGCTGTTTTTT; CDR3 protein: CASRDSYPGELFF
D gene: TRBD1; J gene: TRBJ2-5; V gene: TRBV2; clone size: many; CDR3 length: 14; CDR3 DNA: TGTGCCAGCAGTGAAGAACAGGGGGGAGAGACCCAGTACTTC; CDR3 protein: CASSEEQGGETQYF
D gene: NA; J gene: TRBJ1-1; V gene: TRBV27; clone size: many; CDR3 length: 15; CDR3 DNA: TGTGCCAGCAGTTCAAAAGGAGTAGGGAACACTGAAGCTTTCTTT; CDR3 protein: CASSSKGVGNTEAFF
D gene: NA; J gene: TRBJ2-2; V gene: TRBV6-2/TRBV6-3; clone size: many; CDR3 length: 14; CDR3 DNA: TGTGCCAGCAGCCCCCAGCCGAACACCGGGGAGCTGTTTTTT; CDR3 protein: CASSPQPNTGELFF